This T cell receptor (beta chain) came from a study of T cell repertoires in cytomegalovirus infection. Study background: Public TCR beta signature analysis indicated the presence of both CMV infection and matching HLA type.

About this clonotype itself: Its antigen is not identified.

Trimming at V came to 5 bases and at J to 4 bases, leaving 4 bases not matched to a gene. The CDR3 is 15 residues long. The germline V gene encodes CDR1 LNHNV and CDR2 YYDKDF (reference sequence). TCRdb itself ran the reads through MiXCR, one entry per CDR3 protein. In the table there are about 470,000 distinct CDR3 sequences, about 42% of which are singletons. The specimen was cultured PBMCs, collected from culture after CMV antigen stimulation. This TCR was recovered from a human donor in good health (CMV status not recorded). Some clones in this sample may be carry-over from other donors' samples. V is TRBV15 and J is TRBJ2-6; 8 bases map to TRBD2. The CDR3 DNA reads as TGTGCCACCAGCGCGGGGGGAGAAGGGGCCAACGTCCTGACTTTC. Its translation is CATSAGGEGANVLTF.